The clone carrying this T cell receptor beta chain is a singleton in its sample. Original handling: Nucleated cell number was recorded as an estimate derived from reference gene primer amplification. Sequencing used immunoSEQ multiplex PCR; TCRdb keeps in-frame clones, though not all of them. V and J calls and clone size follow that table, whereas D and trimming were derived from the DNA. The sample holds 300,000 to 350,000 clones, approximately 92% seen once. V trimming: 0 bases; J trimming: 4 bases; junction bases outside the gene matches: 8. Germline loops: CDR1 GTSNPN, CDR2 SVGIG (reference sequence). The CDR3 runs to 15 residues. The data were obtained in a study of blood T cell repertoires in COVID-19. Study as a whole: Sites in the United States, Italy and Spain provided acute and convalescent COVID-19 samples. PBMCs, B-cell-depleted T cells, or T cells provided the cDNA or gDNA that made up the material.

Patients in Seattle were enrolled during active infection, then followed longitudinally. The source material was peripheral blood. The TCR originated in a woman in her twenties or thirties with COVID-19, enrolled during active disease. This chain joins TRBV30 and TRBJ1-1; 7 bases are shared with TRBD1. The CDR3 region has the DNA TGTGCCTGGAGTGTACGCGCAGGGGGGCCCACTGAAGCTTTCTTT. Encoded protein: CAWSVRAGGPTEAFF. Full variable domain (remainder filled in from reference TRBV30 and TRBJ1-1): SQTIHQWPATLVQPVGSPLSLECTVEGTSNPNLYWYRQAAGRGLQLLFYSVGIGQISSEVPQNLSASRPQDRQFILSSKKLLLSDSGFYLCAWSVRAGGPTEAFFGQGTRLTVV.